What follows are 18 T cell receptor beta chains derived from one specimen sequenced in a study of CD8+ T cells in alopecia areata. Following extraction, RNA underwent reverse transcription to cDNA, which served as the sequencing template. Only in-frame clones appear in the TCRdb table, and some are missing; sequencing was by immunoSEQ multiplex PCR. The repertoire holds some 130,000 clones, with about 49% as singletons. Sequences were derived from CD8+ T cells sorted from blood, sampled at week 0. Receptors were obtained from a human donor with alopecia areata.

This clone has just a few counts. The genes are TRBV6-5 and TRBJ2-3; TRBD2 matches 10 bases. Germline-derived CDR1 and CDR2 are MNHEY and SVGAGI. This CDR3 comprises 16 residues. Trimming at V came to 2 bases and at J to 6 bases, leaving 8 bases not matched to a gene. The CDR3 region is CASSYGAGGPGDTQYF. The CDR3 bases are TGTGCCAGCAGTTACGGAGCGGGGGGGCCCGGTGATACGCAGTATTTT.

The V call is TRBV7-6, the J call TRBJ2-1; D is perhaps TRBD2 (6 bases). Germline V gene lookup returns CDR1 SGHVS and CDR2 FNYEAQ. V lost 1 base, J lost 8 bases, and 12 bases lay in between. This CDR3 comprises 14 residues. The CDR3 DNA reads as TGTGCCAGCAGCTTAGTGGCGGGGACCCATGAGCAGTTCTTC. Its protein product is CASSLVAGTHEQFF.

The chain combines TRBV4-3 with TRBJ1-5, with D possibly TRBD1 on 6 matching bases. CDR3 size: 15 residues. The ends were cut back, 0 bases at V and 6 bases at J, with 12 bases in the middle. Germline V lookup: CDR1 LGHNA, CDR2 YSLEER. The CDR3: CASSQEQGNSQPQHF. As DNA, the CDR3 is TGCGCCAGCAGCCAAGAGCAGGGGAATAGTCAGCCCCAGCATTTT.

In this sample, this clone turned up a few times. The chain has TRBV18 and TRBJ1-2; D is unresolved. V was pared by 1 base and J by 0 bases, with 6 bases between. The length of the CDR3 is 14 residues. Looked up from germline, CDR1 is KGHSH and CDR2 is LQKENI. The CDR3 DNA sequence: TGTGCCAGCTCACCACAGACACCTAACTATGGCTACACCTTC. Translating it yields CASSPQTPNYGYTF.

This clone appeared many times. The chain joins TRBV7-9 to TRBJ2-1; D not certain. Trimming took 5 bases from V and 7 from J, leaving 9 bases between them. Looked up from germline, CDR1 is SEHNR and CDR2 is FQNEAQ (reference sequence). The CDR3 consists of 12 residues. This CDR3 is CASSPSQNEQFF. CDR3 sequence (DNA): TGTGCCAGCAGCCCATCGCAGAATGAGCAGTTCTTC.

This clone occurred a few times. This sequence joins TRBV6-5 and TRBJ2-7, with a tentative D call TRBD1 (6 bases). In germline, CDR1 is MNHEY, CDR2 SVGAGI. The V and J ends lost 2 bases and 2 bases respectively, with 13 bases between them. This CDR3 is built from 15 residues. The CDR3 DNA sequence: TGTGCCAGCAGTTACGGGCCAGGGGCGACCTACGAGCAGTACTTC. Encoded protein: CASSYGPGATYEQYF.

This clone was seen a few times. The chain combines TRBV27 with TRBJ1-2, with D uncertain. V was clipped by 6 bases and J by 8 bases, with 10 bases between them. CDR1 and CDR2 (germline): MNHEY, SMNVEV (reference sequence). This CDR3 is built from 11 residues. The CDR3 loop is CASRGLWGYTF. CDR3 in DNA: TGTGCCAGCAGAGGTTTGTGGGGCTACACCTTC.

The rearrangement joins TRBV7-9 to TRBJ2-5; 8 bases agree with TRBD1. Trimming took 5 bases from V and 7 from J; bases not matched to a gene: 9. CDR1 is SEHNR and CDR2 is FQNEAQ in the germline V gene (reference sequence). The CDR3 is made up of 14 amino acids. CDR3 DNA sequence: TGTGCCAGCAGCCCAGGACAGGGCCTAGGGACCCAGTACTTC. This translates into CASSPGQGLGTQYF.

The rearrangement uses TRBV5-1 and TRBJ2-7; possibly TRBD1 for D (6 bases). The CDR3 is 14 amino acids. Germline lookup yields CDR1 SGHRS and CDR2 YFSETQ. V dropped 4 bases and J dropped 0 bases, with 11 bases sitting between them. DNA of the CDR3: TGCGCCAGCAGCCGACGGACAGTCTCCTACGAGCAGTACTTC. Amino acids: CASSRRTVSYEQYF.

The V gene is TRBV18, the J gene TRBJ2-1, with TRBD2 identical over 10 bases. The V gene end was trimmed by 2 bases and the J gene end by 2 bases; junction bases not matched to a gene: 15. The CDR3 loop spans 20 amino acids. CDR1 is KGHSH, CDR2 LQKENI, per germline. The CDR3 nucleotides are TGTGCCAGCTCACCAACGGACTGGAGCGGGGGGGCGGTGGCCTACAATGAGCAGTTCTTC. Its translation is CASSPTDWSGGAVAYNEQFF. Full variable domain (missing parts from reference TRBV18 and TRBJ2-1): NAGVMQNPRHLVRRRGQEARLRCSPMKGHSHVYWYRQLPEEGLKFMVYLQKENIIDESGMPKERFSAEFPKEGPSILRIQQVVRGDSAAYFCASSPTDWSGGAVAYNEQFFGPGTRLTVL.

In this sample, this clone turned up a few times. This chain joins TRBV7-9 and TRBJ1-5; TRBD1 matches at 7 bases. V lost 6 bases to trimming and J lost 0 bases; unmatched junction nucleotides: 5. The germline V gene has CDR1 SEHNR and CDR2 FQNEAQ (reference sequence). The CDR3 runs 15 residues. In DNA, the CDR3 is TGTGCCAGCAGTCAAGGGACAGCTAGCAATCAGCCCCAGCATTTT. The encoded protein is CASSQGTASNQPQHF.

The gene calls are TRBV27 and TRBJ2-1; 14 bases agree with TRBD2. Looked up from germline, CDR1 is MNHEY and CDR2 is SMNVEV (reference sequence). The CDR3 consists of 15 residues. The trim removed 1 base at V and 7 bases at J, leaving 0 bases unmatched. The CDR3 coding sequence is TGTGCCAGCAGTTTATGGACTAGCGGGGGGAATGAGCAGTTCTTC. Translating gives CASSLWTSGGNEQFF.

This clone was seen a few times. This chain connects TRBV29-1 to TRBJ2-6; D is undetermined. Deletions cut 4 bases from V and 0 bases from J, with 7 bases between. The CDR3 runs to 14 residues. Germline loops: CDR1 SQVTM, CDR2 ANQGSEA. The CDR3 sequence: CSVVLGSGANVLTF. Written as DNA, the CDR3 is TGCAGCGTTGTGTTAGGCTCTGGGGCCAACGTCCTGACTTTC.

In this sample, this clone turned up once. CDR3 nucleotide sequence: TGTGCCAGCAGTAACCCGGGACTAGGGGAGGAGACCCAGTACTTC. Its protein product is CASSNPGLGEETQYF. The chain has TRBV25-1 and TRBJ2-5; 8 nucleotides match TRBD2. Germline-derived CDR1 and CDR2 are MGHDK and SYGVNS. The CDR3 sequence is 15 residues long. After removal of 5 bases from V and 5 bases from J, the junction contained 10 bases not matched to a gene.

This clone was seen a handful of times. The genes are TRBV7-2 and TRBJ2-3; 7 bases fit TRBD2. Trimming cost V 3 bases and J 5 bases; bases outside gene matches: 8. The CDR3 runs to 15 residues. CDR1 and CDR2 (germline): SGHTA, FQGNSA. The chain's CDR3 is CASSLGGYTQDTQYF. CDR3 coding DNA: TGTGCCAGCAGCTTGGGAGGGTACACCCAAGATACGCAGTATTTT.

The chain carries TRBV27 and TRBJ1-1; D possibly corresponds to TRBD1 (5 bases). Germline V gene sequence: CDR1 MNHEY, CDR2 SMNVEV (reference sequence). With 4 bases removed from V and 4 bases from J, the gap between germline ends came to 10 bases. The CDR3 is made up of 13 amino acids. The CDR3 DNA reads TGTGCCAGCAGTTATTCAGGGTTCACTGAAGCTTTCTTT. Amino acids: CASSYSGFTEAFF.

The chain uses TRBV2 and TRBJ2-7, with TRBD1 matching over 9 bases. This CDR3 is built from 16 residues. Unmatched junction bases numbered 7, after V lost 1 base and J lost 3 bases. Looked up from germline, CDR1 is SNHLY and CDR2 is FYNNEI. The CDR3 sequence: CASSEEPGQGSYEQYF. Here the CDR3 DNA reads TGTGCCAGCAGTGAAGAACCGGGACAGGGTAGCTACGAGCAGTACTTC. Using reference TRBV2 and TRBJ2-7 for the parts outside the CDR3, the full variable domain is EPEVTQTPSHQVTQMGQEVILRCVPISNHLYFYWYRQILGQKVEFLVSFYNNEISEKSEIFDDQFSVERPDGSNFTLKIRSTKLEDSAMYFCASSEEPGQGSYEQYFGPGTRLTVT.

Turning to this clone: A far larger clone is off by one base, so a read error is likely. This chain joins TRBV4-1 and TRBJ2-3; 9 bases align to TRBD2. CDR3 length: 17 amino acids. V dropped 0 bases and J dropped 2; count of bases not matched to a gene: 6. Germline V gene lookup returns CDR1 MGHRA and CDR2 YSYEKL. The CDR3 region is CASSQDLGGGATDTQYF. The CDR3, as DNA: TGCGCCAGCAGCCAAGATCTGGGCGGGGGGGCCACAGATACGCAGTATTTT.